The clone carrying this T cell receptor (beta chain) occurred a few times. The record originates from a study of blood T cells in healthy people across ages. In each sample, at least 7 million PBMCs were isolated. The CDR3 runs to 12 residues. CDR1 is LGHDT, CDR2 YNNKEL, per germline (reference sequence). With 2 bases removed from V and 13 bases from J, the gap between germline ends came to 11 bases. Through a sample-barcoded 5' primer and a J-beta primer mix, a second PCR was run for roughly 6 to 12 cycles. TCRdb recomputed calls from the 5' RACE reads with MiXCR, one row per CDR3 protein. Among about 970,000 distinct CDR3 sequences, 51% were seen once, and the ten largest hold about 20%.

The chain employs TRBV3-1 and TRBJ1-4; maybe TRBD1 (5 bases). This TCR was sampled from a woman aged 60-75 years in good health. The sequenced material came from blood. The CDR3 spells CASSQSGRGLFF. CDR3 nucleotides: TGTGCCAGCAGCCAATCAGGGCGGGGACTGTTTTTT.